The entry below describes one T cell receptor (beta chain). Its antigen remains unidentified. The data originate from a study of naive CD8 T cells in extremely preterm neonates. Broader study findings: Term neonates around 0.42%, young children 0.03%, adults about 0.01%; preterm neonates shared 2.5% to 3%. The authors flagged variable productive template counts in preterm samples. Preterm neonate repertoires were significantly less rich by iChao1 than others. Relative to older groups, preterm infants had shorter, less trimmed CDR3s with fewer N additions.

The repertoire was sequenced with immunoSEQ multiplex PCR; TCRdb's copy has only in-frame clones and lacks some. In the table there are about 7,300 clones, 92% of which are singletons. Deliveries were elective term cesareans at roughly 35-42 weeks, with no labor or membrane rupture. Germline-derived CDR1 and CDR2 are LNHDA and SQIVND (reference sequence). This CDR3 is 13 amino acids long. The germline V and J ends were trimmed by 1 base and 5 bases, with 8 bases remaining between them. This TCR came from a newborn in good health. The sequencing input was naive CD8+ T cells from cord blood. The gene calls are TRBV19 and TRBJ1-1, with a tentative D call TRBD1 (6 bases). CDR3 protein: CASSIGRGTEAFF. As DNA, the CDR3 is TGTGCCAGTAGTATAGGCAGGGGTACTGAAGCTTTCTTT.